Below, one T cell receptor beta chain is given with its context. The antigen it recognizes is unknown. Within one base of it there is no much larger clone, and no base qualities were kept. The entire isolated RNA was reverse transcribed using the High Capacity cDNA Reverse Transcription Kit, and thus expressed TCRB transcripts were sequenced. Deep immunoSEQ sequencing was applied to naive, central memory and regulatory T cell samples, giving an average of roughly 3.5 million total reads per sample. After sorted cells were lysed in RLT buffer, RNA was extracted with DNase-treated RNeasy Micro or Mini kits, with the choice depending on cell number. To prevent cross-contamination, each cell subset was processed individually, whereas patient and healthy donor samples were processed jointly. TCRB sequences were amplified from cDNA with the immunoSEQ multiplex PCR, producing 87-bp fragments spanning the CDR3 region. Amplicons were sequenced on the Illumina HiSeq platform. The authors' pipeline ran thus. PCR bias was computationally corrected using synthetic template baselines, reads within Hamming distance 2 were collapsed, and singletons that could not be merged were discarded. Reads were aligned against IMGT to assign V, D and J genes, CDR3 length and insertions or deletions at six rearrangement sites. Within each subset, clonotype counts were normalized to sorted cell number, and only after that were true diversity and Gini coefficients computed with the tcR R package. The overlap coefficient, calculated on TCRB nucleotide sequences, was used to measure repertoire sharing. Out-of-frame TCRB sequences from naive cells were analyzed to stand in for the pre-selection repertoire. TCRdb stores this immuneACCESS table with in-frame sequences only. Part of the clones is absent; in the studies checked, under half of the shortfall reflects unresolved V genes, and no reason is known for the rest. The V and J calls and clone size were taken over from that table, and D and trimming were inferred from the DNA. This sample holds about 660,000 clones; more than 12% were observed only once. The ten largest make up approximately 0.039% of the sample.

This entry comes from a study of beta chain features in type 1 diabetes (dated by TCRdb to about 2018). Regarding the study in general: Mean age, gender distribution, total cell number and subset yield were not different between patients and healthy donors. Across all samples, around 99 million sorted cells were examined, and cell number per subset correlated strongly with RNA yield. In the study, recently diagnosed type 1 diabetes patients and matched healthy donors were compared on the TCRB repertoires of their sorted circulating CD4+ T cell subsets. Naive and central memory subsets were obtained from all 30 or so donors, but regulatory and stem cell-like memory subsets were isolated from only 8 patients and roughly 8 healthy donors.

A single peripheral blood draw of about 116 mL on average was collected from each donor into heparinised tubes. A BD FACSAria II was used to sort naive, central memory, regulatory and stem cell-like memory CD4+ T cells with a panel that included CD45RO, CCR7, CD25, CD127, CD95 and CD27. All sorted populations exceeded 98% purity. PBMCs were separated immediately by Lymphoprep density gradient centrifugation and were stained directly, without being cultured. Samples were stained and sorted in pairs, with one healthy donor and one patient per experiment, so that batch effects were minimized. Summary of the overall study and its limitations: Shorter templates might be favored by PCR, yet because patient and control samples were amplified and corrected together, any such skew would affect both groups equally. Patients with type 1 diabetes made fewer insertions and deleted more nucleotides at VDJ recombination sites, implying thymic rearrangement abnormalities. Because cDNA rather than genomic DNA was sequenced, highly expressing activated cells could have been over-represented, although no difference in activation and CD3 levels was found between groups. Naive, central memory and regulatory TCRB repertoires appeared to be more alike among patients than among healthy donors. Type 1 diabetes patients showed a moderate but significant shortening of TCRB CDR3 length in all four CD4+ subsets. HLA sub-analyses involved small numbers of individuals, so any influence of HLA type on TCRB rearrangement remained unresolved.

V lost 7 bases and J lost 0 bases; the stretch between them is 18 bases long. Based on the germline V gene, the CDR1 and CDR2 sequences are SQVTM and ANQGSEA. Including the terminal cysteine and phenylalanine, the CDR3 comprises 15 residues. The sequence is cut down to CDR3 DNA, 45 bases in frame from base 1. The sequencing sample was made of naive CD4+ T cells from blood. What the cell subset or site label conveys for this sample: true naive CD4+ T cells. The TCR was taken from a man aged 18 to 35 with type 1 diabetes. The chain is made from TRBV29-1 and TRBJ1-1; D gene: possibly TRBD1, on 6 matching bases. The DNA sequence is given as TGCAGCGCCCTCAGGGGAGCAAACCTGAACACTGAAGCTTTCTTT. Its product reads: CSALRGANLNTEAFF.